This TCR beta chain was sequenced in a study of HIV-infected children after antiretroviral therapy interruption. Turning to the study itself: Most participating children were previously exposed to EBV and CMV.

Indicated treatment: PENTA 11 planned treatment interruption arm or continuous ART arm. From thawed PBMCs, naive CD4+ CD45RA+ CD45RO- T cells were sorted. RNA-based 3' RACE libraries used unique molecular identifiers. TCRdb ran MiXCR on the 3' RACE reads and lists one entry per CDR3 protein. The sample lists some 40,000 distinct CDR3 sequences, under 8% occurring once. This clonotype came up many times. CDR1 and CDR2 from the germline V gene are MNHEY and SVGAGI. V shed 6 bases and J 5 bases; nucleotides not matched to a gene: 2. This CDR3 spans 13 amino acids. The chain has TRBV6-5 and TRBJ2-3; 10 bases align to TRBD2. Sample: CD45RA+ CD4+ T cells from PBMCs, pooled from several time points, taken from a donor given antiretroviral therapy, either interrupted or continuous. The subset is: naive CD4+ CD45RA+ CD45RO- T cells. This TCR was recovered from a pool of human donors with HIV. The CDR3 sequence: CASRRLAGDTQYF. The CDR3 DNA sequence: TGTGCCAGCAGACGACTAGCGGGAGATACGCAGTATTTT.